The next 6 T cell receptor beta chains were all read from a single sample in a study of blood T cells in healthy people across ages. Primers used in a second PCR of roughly 6 to 12 cycles were a sample-barcoded 5' primer and a J-beta primer mix. One entry per CDR3 protein results from TCRdb running MiXCR on the 5' RACE reads. The sample gives some 920,000 distinct CDR3 sequences, about 51% of which show up once; 20% to 25% is in the top ten. The source material was blood. The receptors come from a woman in her sixties in good health.

This clonotype occurred a few times. The chain joins TRBV2 to TRBJ2-3; the match to TRBD1 covers 7 bases. The length of the CDR3 is 12 residues. Trimming took 9 bases from V and 9 from J; bases not matched to a gene: 9. The V gene's germline CDR1 is SNHLY and CDR2 FYNNEI. CDR3 sequence: CARRQGIDTQYF. The CDR3 DNA reads as TGTGCCAGAAGACAGGGTATAGACACGCAGTATTTT.

There are a few counts of this clonotype. The chain has TRBV12-3 or TRBV12-4 and TRBJ2-7; D perhaps matches TRBD1 (6 bases). The germline V and J ends were trimmed by 5 bases and 0 bases, with 8 bases remaining between them. The CDR3 is 13 amino acids. The CDR3 bases are TGTGCCAGCAGTCACAGGGCCTCCTACGAGCAGTACTTC. Translating it yields CASSHRASYEQYF.

This clonotype has a handful of counts. The chain recombines TRBV7-9 with TRBJ2-1; D unresolved. The germline V and J ends were trimmed by 5 bases and 3 bases, with 14 bases remaining between them. The CDR3 runs to 15 residues. Germline V CDR1 and CDR2: SEHNR, FQNEAQ (reference sequence). The CDR3: CASSASNGGYNEQFF. As DNA, the CDR3 is TGTGCCAGCAGCGCATCGAACGGTGGCTACAATGAGCAGTTCTTC. The variable domain in full, with the rest retrieved from reference TRBV7-9 and TRBJ2-1, is DTGVSQNPRHKITKRGQNVTFRCDPISEHNRLYWYRQTLGQGPEFLTYFQNEAQLEKSRLLSDRFSAERPKGSFSTLEIQRTEQGDSAMYLCASSASNGGYNEQFFGPGTRLTVL.

This clonotype was counted ten times or more. The chain recombines TRBV28 with TRBJ2-5, with TRBD2 identical over 9 bases. The CDR3 spans 17 residues. Germline V CDR1 and CDR2: MDHEN, SYDVKM. The V and J ends lost 2 bases and 0 bases, in that order; junction bases with no gene match: 7. This CDR3 is CASSLGLTSGNQETQYF. DNA of the CDR3: TGTGCCAGCAGTTTAGGTCTGACTAGCGGCAACCAAGAGACCCAGTACTTC.

This chain links TRBV7-2 with TRBJ2-1; TRBD2 matches at 13 bases. V shed 3 bases and J 13 bases; nucleotides not matched to a gene: 12. This CDR3 has 16 residues. Germline V gene data show CDR1 as SGHTA and CDR2 as FQGNSA. CDR3: CASSLESTSGRRTQFF. The CDR3 DNA sequence: TGTGCCAGCAGCTTGGAGTCGACTAGCGGGAGGCGGACCCAGTTCTTC. Filled out from reference TRBV7-2 and TRBJ2-1, the complete variable domain reads GAGVSQSPSNKVTEKGKDVELRCDPISGHTALYWYRQSLGQGLEFLIYFQGNSAPDKSGLPSDRFSAERTGGSVSTLTIQRTQQEDSAVYLCASSLESTSGRRTQFFGPGTRLTVL.

The gene calls are TRBV27 and TRBJ2-3, with D perhaps TRBD2 (6 bases). The CDR3 is 15 amino acids. Germline V gives CDR1 MNHEY, CDR2 SMNVEV (reference sequence). V lost 3 bases and J lost 3, with 13 bases in between. The CDR3 here is CASSLGGFATDTQYF. The CDR3 DNA reads TGTGCCAGCAGTTTGGGGGGTTTCGCGACAGATACGCAGTATTTT.